This is a list of T cell receptor beta chains from one sample in a study of blood T cell repertoires in COVID-19. TCRdb's copy holds only in-frame clones and misses some; the assay was immunoSEQ multiplex PCR. Of under 300,000 clones listed, about 80% are singletons. The sequencing input was peripheral blood. These receptors all come from a woman over 75 with acute or convalescent COVID-19. The CDR3 runs from the conserved cysteine through the conserved F or W. D genes are given only for firm matches. Size values are once, few and many counts, or a class for expanded clones, and some rows have none.

TRBD1	TRBJ1-2	NA	TRBV4-2	CASSQLFRGQAYGYTF	TGTGCCAGCAGCCAACTTTTCAGGGGGCAAGCCTATGGCTACACCTTC
NA	TRBJ1-2	NA	TRBV12-3/TRBV12-4	CASSLGHSGGYTF	TGTGCCAGCAGTTTGGGTCATTCGGGGGGCTACACCTTC
TRBD1	TRBJ1-2	NA	TRBV30	CAWSAWGQGDYGYTF	TGTGCCTGGAGTGCCTGGGGACAGGGGGACTATGGCTACACCTTC
NA	TRBJ1-4	once	TRBV7-6	CASSLGPRTANEKLFF	TGTGCCAGCAGCTTGGGCCCCCGAACGGCTAATGAAAAACTGTTTTTT
NA	TRBJ1-6	NA	TRBV18	CASSEKYNSPLHF	TGTGCCAGCTCAGAGAAGTATAATTCACCCCTCCACTTT
TRBD1	TRBJ2-2	NA	TRBV5-1	CASTNTGGGTGELFF	TGCGCCAGCACCAATACAGGGGGCGGCACCGGGGAGCTGTTTTTT
TRBD2	TRBJ2-1	NA	TRBV6-6	CASSPLRGAYNEQFF	TGTGCCAGCAGTCCCCTACGGGGGGCCTACAATGAGCAGTTCTTC
TRBD1	TRBJ1-2	NA	TRBV10-2	CASSESGFGRGNYGYTF	TGCGCCAGCAGTGAGTCAGGATTCGGCAGGGGGAACTATGGCTACACCTTC
NA	TRBJ2-2	NA	TRBV6-5	CATDGGLLRGELFF	TGTGCCACCGACGGGGGGCTCCTTAGGGGGGAGCTGTTTTTT
TRBD1	TRBJ1-6	NA	TRBV7-8	CASSPTGNSPLHF	TGTGCCAGCAGCCCGACAGGGAATTCACCCCTCCACTTT
NA	TRBJ2-1	NA	TRBV11-2	CASSPDLRGNEQFF	TGTGCCAGCAGCCCAGACTTGCGGGGCAATGAGCAGTTCTTC
NA	TRBJ1-1	NA	TRBV6-5	CASSRLRGQGLSAFF	TGTGCCAGCAGTCGTCTCAGGGGCCAAGGGCTCTCAGCTTTCTTT
NA	TRBJ2-5	few	TRBV5-1	CASSLGGLQETQYF	TGCGCCAGCAGCTTGGGCGGGCTTCAAGAGACCCAGTACTTC
NA	TRBJ1-2	NA	TRBV3-1/TRBV3-2	CASSQAQADGYTF	TGTGCCAGCAGCCAAGCACAGGCAGACGGCTACACCTTC
TRBD1	TRBJ2-7	few	TRBV18	CASSAGQGGFYEQYF	TGTGCCAGCTCAGCGGGACAGGGGGGGTTTTACGAGCAGTACTTC
TRBD1	TRBJ1-2	once	TRBV13	CASSHTGDGYTF	TGTGCCAGCAGCCACACAGGGGACGGCTACACCTTC
NA	TRBJ2-3	NA	TRBV5-1	CASSLRRGWADTQYF	TGCGCCAGCAGTCTGCGCCGGGGTTGGGCAGATACGCAGTATTTT
NA	TRBJ2-1	NA	TRBV7-9	CASHFSDEQFF	TGTGCCAGCCACTTCTCGGATGAGCAGTTCTTC
TRBD2	TRBJ2-2	NA	TRBV7-2	CASSSRTSGGPTNTGELFF	TGTGCCAGCAGCTCGAGGACTAGCGGGGGCCCTACGAACACCGGGGAGCTGTTTTTT
NA	TRBJ2-7	NA	TRBV3-1/TRBV3-2	CASSQGGFEQYF	TGTGCCAGCAGCCAAGGAGGGTTCGAGCAGTACTTC
TRBD1	TRBJ1-1	NA	TRBV5-6	CASSYRGTEAFF	TGTGCCAGCAGCTACAGGGGAACTGAAGCTTTCTTT
TRBD2	TRBJ2-3	NA	TRBV7-8	CASSSQLAGADTQYF	TGTGCCAGCAGCTCGCAACTAGCGGGGGCAGATACGCAGTATTTT
TRBD1	TRBJ1-5	NA	TRBV5-1	CASSLARRGLNQPQHF	TGCGCCAGCAGCTTGGCCCGCAGGGGGCTGAATCAGCCCCAGCATTTT
TRBD1	TRBJ1-5	NA	TRBV30	CAWSVRDRDFPHNQPQHF	TGTGCCTGGAGTGTTAGAGACAGGGATTTTCCTCACAATCAGCCCCAGCATTTT
TRBD1	TRBJ2-7	NA	TRBV28	CASSLSRDSLYF	TGTGCCAGCAGTTTATCCCGGGACAGTCTTTACTTC
NA	TRBJ1-2	NA	TRBV5-1	CASSFGASGYTF	TGCGCCAGCAGCTTTGGAGCTTCGGGCTACACCTTC
NA	TRBJ2-7	NA	TRBV3-1/TRBV3-2	CASSPAGRMGYEQYF	TGTGCCAGCAGCCCTGCTGGGAGGATGGGCTACGAGCAGTACTTC